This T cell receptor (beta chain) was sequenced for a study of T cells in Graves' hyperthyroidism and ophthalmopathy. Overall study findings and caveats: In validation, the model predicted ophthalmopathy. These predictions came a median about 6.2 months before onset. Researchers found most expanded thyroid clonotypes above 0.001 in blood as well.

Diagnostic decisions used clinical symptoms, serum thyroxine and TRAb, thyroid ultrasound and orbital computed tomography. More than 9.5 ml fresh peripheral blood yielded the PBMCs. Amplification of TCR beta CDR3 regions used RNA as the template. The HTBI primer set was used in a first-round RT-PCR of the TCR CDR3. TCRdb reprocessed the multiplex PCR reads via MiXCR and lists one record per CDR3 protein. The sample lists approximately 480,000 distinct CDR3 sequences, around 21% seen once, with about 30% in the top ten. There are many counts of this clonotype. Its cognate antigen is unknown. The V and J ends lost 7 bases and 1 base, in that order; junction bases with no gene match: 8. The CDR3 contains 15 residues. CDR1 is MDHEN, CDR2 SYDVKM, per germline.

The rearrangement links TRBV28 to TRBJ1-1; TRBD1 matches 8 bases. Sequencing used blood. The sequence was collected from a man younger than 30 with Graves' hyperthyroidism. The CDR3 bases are TGTGCCAGCACCTCCAGGGGGCTGGGGAACACTGAAGCTTTCTTT. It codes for CASTSRGLGNTEAFF.